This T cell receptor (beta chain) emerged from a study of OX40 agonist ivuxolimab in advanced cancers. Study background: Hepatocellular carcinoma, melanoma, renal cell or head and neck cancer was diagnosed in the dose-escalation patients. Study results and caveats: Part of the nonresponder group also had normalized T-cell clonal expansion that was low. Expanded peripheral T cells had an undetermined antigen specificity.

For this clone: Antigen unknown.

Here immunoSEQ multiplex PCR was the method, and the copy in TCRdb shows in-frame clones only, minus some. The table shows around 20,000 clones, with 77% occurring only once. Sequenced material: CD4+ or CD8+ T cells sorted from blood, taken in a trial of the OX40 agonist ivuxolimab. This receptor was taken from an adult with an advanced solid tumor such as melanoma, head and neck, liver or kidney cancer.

The CDR3 DNA is TGTGCCAGCAGCTCGTCCCCCGGACAGGGCAGAGGCTACACCTTC. This codes for CASSSSPGQGRGYTF. The J gene is TRBJ1-2, the V gene TRBV25-1; 8 bases map to TRBD1. The CDR3 sequence is 15 residues long. Trimming took 6 bases from V and 8 from J; bases not matched to a gene: 14. Germline CDR1 reads MGHDK; CDR2 reads SYGVNS.